This passage covers 20 T cell receptor beta chains from one sample sequenced in a study of CD8+ T cells in alopecia areata. Extracted RNA was reverse transcribed, and the resulting cDNA served as sequencing template. The table came from immunoSEQ multiplex PCR; TCRdb's copy has only in-frame clones and leaves some out. The top ten clones hold about a tenth of a sample with around 200,000 clones, about 53% of them seen once. Sample treatment: oral pan-JAK inhibitor, 5-10 mg twice daily. Sample: CD8+ T cells sorted from blood, taken at week 24, from a patient treated with tofacitinib. These receptors were taken from a human donor with alopecia areata.

V is TRBV4-3 and J is TRBJ2-1; D not resolved. Trimming removed 1 base from V and 6 bases from J, with 7 bases in between. This CDR3 is 13 amino acids long. Germline V CDR1 and CDR2: LGHNA, YSLEER. DNA for the CDR3: TGCGCCAGCAGCCAAGTACAACTCAATGAGCAGTTCTTC. It yields the protein CASSQVQLNEQFF.

The rearrangement joins TRBV19 to TRBJ2-1; no clear D gene. V lost 2 bases and J lost 8, with 4 bases in between. CDR3 length: 11 amino acids. Germline CDR1 LNHDA, CDR2 SQIVND (reference sequence). CDR3 region: CASSIRDEQFF. As DNA, the CDR3 is TGTGCCAGTAGTATAAGGGATGAGCAGTTCTTC.

The rearrangement joins TRBV4-3 to TRBJ2-7; 9 positions match TRBD2. Trimming at V came to 0 bases and at J to 4 bases, leaving 4 bases not matched to a gene. Germline V gene data show CDR1 as LGHNA and CDR2 as YSLEER. This CDR3 has 15 amino acids. CDR3 sequence reads: CASSQEGLAGYEQYF. CDR3 DNA: TGCGCCAGCAGCCAAGAGGGTCTAGCGGGGTACGAGCAGTACTTC.

The chain recombines TRBV18 with TRBJ2-1; TRBD2 agrees at 8 bases. After removal of 2 bases from V and 0 bases from J, the junction contained 12 bases not matched to a gene. From germline, CDR1 is KGHSH and CDR2 LQKENI. The CDR3 length is 19 residues. CDR3 in DNA: TGTGCCAGCTCACCAAGTCGAGCGGGGGTCTCAAGCTCCTACAATGAGCAGTTCTTC. Encoded protein: CASSPSRAGVSSSYNEQFF.

This clone was seen only a few times. J is TRBJ2-7 and V is TRBV30; 7 nucleotides line up with TRBD1. The length of the CDR3 is 14 residues. J was trimmed by 4 bases and V by 6 bases; bases with no gene match: 12. Germline V gene sequence: CDR1 GTSNPN, CDR2 SVGIG (reference sequence). The CDR3 protein is CACEKQGYGYEQYF. In DNA form, the CDR3 reads TGTGCCTGCGAAAAACAGGGGTATGGGTACGAGCAGTACTTC.

V and J are TRBV5-4 and TRBJ1-2, with D uncertain. The CDR3 is 12 amino acids. In germline, CDR1 is SGHNT, CDR2 YYREEE (reference sequence). Between the trimmed V and J ends, which lost 7 bases and 7 bases, there was a span of 14 bases. The CDR3 reads CASPTETSGYTF. The CDR3 DNA is TGTGCCAGCCCCACGGAAACATCTGGCTACACCTTC. Filled out from reference TRBV5-4 and TRBJ1-2, the complete variable domain reads ETGVTQSPTHLIKTRGQQVTLRCSSQSGHNTVSWYQQALGQGPQFIFQYYREEENGRGNFPPRFSGLQFPNYSSELNVNALELDDSALYLCASPTETSGYTFGSGTRLTVV.

A single count supports this clone. At the DNA level, this CDR3 is encoded by other sequences in the same sample as well. The chain is built from TRBV30 and TRBJ2-7; D call uncertain. The CDR3 extends over 13 amino acids. CDR1 is GTSNPN, CDR2 SVGIG, per germline (reference sequence). V was trimmed by 0 bases and J by 1 base, leaving 7 bases between them. The CDR3 loop is CAWSVDGSYEQYF. Written as DNA, the CDR3 is TGTGCCTGGAGTGTAGACGGATCCTACGAGCAGTACTTC.

Concerning this clone: This specimen includes other DNA sequences encoding the same CDR3. The chain couples TRBV5-1 to TRBJ1-1; 8 positions match TRBD1. The germline CDR1 and CDR2 sequences are SGHRS and YFSETQ. Trimming cost V 4 bases and J 3 bases; bases outside gene matches: 2. This CDR3 has 13 amino acids. The CDR3 loop is CASSPGQDTEAFF. The CDR3 DNA follows: TGCGCCAGCAGCCCGGGACAGGACACTGAAGCTTTCTTT. Drawing the rest from reference TRBV5-1 and TRBJ1-1, the complete variable domain is KAGVTQTPRYLIKTRGQQVTLSCSPISGHRSVSWYQQTPGQGLQFLFEYFSETQRNKGNFPGRFSGRQFSNSRSEMNVSTLELGDSALYLCASSPGQDTEAFFGQGTRLTVV.

This clone was seen a handful of times. This rearrangement joins TRBV29-1 to TRBJ2-3; 11 bases are a match to TRBD2. Germline V lookup: CDR1 SQVTM, CDR2 ANQGSEA. J was trimmed by 6 bases and V by 3 bases; bases with no gene match: 8. The CDR3 spans 15 residues. The CDR3 nucleotides are TGCAGCGTTGATGGGCTAGCGGGGGGAAGGGATACGCAGTATTTT. Translating gives CSVDGLAGGRDTQYF.

V and J are TRBV7-9 and TRBJ2-7, with D possibly called TRBD1 or TRBD2 (5 bases each). Germline V CDR1 and CDR2: SEHNR, FQNEAQ (reference sequence). There are 17 residues in the CDR3. V shed 0 bases and J shed 3 bases, with 18 bases lying between them. CDR3 sequence: CASSLASGGGRRYEQYF. The CDR3, as DNA: TGTGCCAGCAGCTTAGCCTCCGGTGGGGGAAGGCGCTACGAGCAGTACTTC.

The chain recombines TRBV25-1 with TRBJ2-1, with D unclear. Germline V CDR1 and CDR2: MGHDK, SYGVNS. This CDR3 is built from 13 residues. V was cut by 1 base and J by 10 bases, with 11 bases left in between. DNA of the CDR3: TGTGCCAGCAGTGAATCGGCACTACAGGAGCAGTTCTTC. Protein: CASSESALQEQFF.

The V and J genes are TRBV27 and TRBJ1-2; 8 nucleotides align to TRBD1. The CDR3 runs to 16 residues. V gave up 5 bases and J gave up 5 bases; unmatched junction bases: 13. Looked up from germline, CDR1 is MNHEY and CDR2 is SMNVEV (reference sequence). CDR3 loop: CASSRGYRDRTYGYTF. CDR3 DNA: TGTGCCAGCAGTAGGGGATACCGGGACAGGACGTATGGCTACACCTTC.

Only a few counts were recorded for this clone. The J gene is TRBJ1-6, the V gene TRBV13; 11 bases match TRBD1. V was clipped by 5 bases and J by 6 bases; unmatched bases: 9. The CDR3 loop spans 17 amino acids. CDR1 and CDR2 (germline): PRHDT, FYEKMQ (reference sequence). The CDR3 loop is CASSEEGTGGINSPLHF. CDR3 bases: TGTGCCAGCAGCGAAGAGGGGACAGGGGGTATTAATTCACCCCTCCACTTT.

The rearrangement links TRBV29-1 to TRBJ2-3; 12 bases agree with TRBD2. Trimming took 3 bases from V and 0 from J; bases not matched to a gene: 1. CDR1 is SQVTM, CDR2 ANQGSEA, per germline. The CDR3 totals 15 residues. The CDR3 protein is CSVDLAGGSTDTQYF. In DNA, the CDR3 is TGCAGCGTTGATCTAGCGGGGGGGAGCACAGATACGCAGTATTTT.

This chain joins TRBV30 and TRBJ1-2, with D hard to call. V dropped 0 bases and J dropped 4 bases, with 21 bases sitting between them. This CDR3 region has 17 residues. CDR1 is GTSNPN, CDR2 SVGIG, per germline (reference sequence). The CDR3 sequence: CAWSVQGRGLMVYGYTF. CDR3 in DNA: TGTGCCTGGAGTGTACAAGGTCGAGGGTTGATGGTCTATGGCTACACCTTC.

The chain employs TRBV4-3 and TRBJ1-1; D gene uncertain. The CDR3 extends over 13 amino acids. V was clipped by 2 bases and J by 13 bases, with 17 bases between them. The germline CDR1 and CDR2 sequences are LGHNA and YSLEER. The CDR3 reads CASSQMRLDLIFF. The CDR3 coding sequence is TGCGCCAGCAGCCAAATGAGACTGGACCTAATTTTCTTT.

This clone was detected only once. This sequence joins TRBV4-3 and TRBJ2-3; TRBD2 matches at 12 bases. The CDR3 length is 17 residues. The junction had 7 bases not matched to a gene; V was cut back by 0 bases and J by 6 bases. Germline CDR1 reads LGHNA; CDR2 reads YSLEER. Here the CDR3 DNA reads TGCGCCAGCAGCCAAGATGGGACTAGCGGGCCGCAGGATACGCAGTATTTT. It yields the protein CASSQDGTSGPQDTQYF.

The chain's CDR3 is CASSLVGQGPNEQFF. The CDR3 DNA reads TGTGCCAGCAGCTTAGTCGGTCAGGGACCCAATGAGCAGTTCTTC. The gene calls are TRBV7-9 and TRBJ2-1; D tentatively fits TRBD1 or TRBD2 (5 bases each). This CDR3 contains 15 residues. The germline V gene encodes CDR1 SEHNR and CDR2 FQNEAQ (reference sequence). Trimming shortened V by 1 base and J by 6 bases, and 13 bases separated the two germline ends.

This chain connects TRBV28 to TRBJ1-2; maybe TRBD1 (5 bases). Germline CDR1 MDHEN, CDR2 SYDVKM. This CDR3 region has 13 residues. Trimming took 7 bases from V and 3 from J, leaving 12 bases between them. The CDR3 region is CASTGPGDYGYTF. CDR3 coding DNA: TGTGCCAGCACGGGACCCGGCGACTATGGCTACACCTTC.

V usage is TRBV7-9 and J usage is TRBJ2-2; D is perhaps TRBD2 (5 bases). From germline, CDR1 is SEHNR and CDR2 FQNEAQ (reference sequence). V was cut by 6 bases and J by 7 bases, with 18 bases left in between. The CDR3 runs 15 residues. Written as DNA, the CDR3 is TGTGCCAGCAGTCTAGAGGGTGTGCGTGACGGGGAGCTGTTTTTT. Its translation: CASSLEGVRDGELFF.